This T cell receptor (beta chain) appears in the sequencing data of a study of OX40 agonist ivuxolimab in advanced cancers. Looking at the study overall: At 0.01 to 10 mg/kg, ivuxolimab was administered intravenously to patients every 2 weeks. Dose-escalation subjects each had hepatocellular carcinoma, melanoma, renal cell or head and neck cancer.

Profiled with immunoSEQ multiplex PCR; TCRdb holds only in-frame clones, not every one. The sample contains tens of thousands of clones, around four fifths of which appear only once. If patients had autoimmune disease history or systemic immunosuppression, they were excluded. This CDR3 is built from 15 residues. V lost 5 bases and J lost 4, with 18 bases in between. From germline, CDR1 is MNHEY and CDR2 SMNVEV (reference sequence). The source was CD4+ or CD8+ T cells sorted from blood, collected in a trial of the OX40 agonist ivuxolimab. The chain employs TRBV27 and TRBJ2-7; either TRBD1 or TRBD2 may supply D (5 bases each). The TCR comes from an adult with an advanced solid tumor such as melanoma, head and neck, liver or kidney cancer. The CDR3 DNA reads TGTGCCAGCAGTCAAGGGACGAACCTTGGATACGAGCAGTACTTC. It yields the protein CASSQGTNLGYEQYF.